This entry describes one T cell receptor beta chain. Data came from immunoSEQ multiplex PCR; TCRdb stores just in-frame clones and leaves some out. This sample carries under 200,000 clones, approximately 90% of them seen once, and the ten largest clones take around 26%. The sample belongs to a study of T cell responses to AZD1222 COVID-19 vaccine. The clonotype originates from an adult who received the AZD1222 COVID-19 vaccine. Sequences were derived from peripheral blood, sampled 28 days after the second AZD1222 dose.

CDR3 region: CASSPTIEQYF. Written as DNA, the CDR3 is TGTGCCAGCAGTCCGACGATCGAGCAGTACTTC. This rearrangement joins TRBV28 to TRBJ2-7; no clear D. This CDR3 contains 11 residues. Trimming stripped 5 bases from V and 6 bases from J, with 8 bases between. Per germline, CDR1 MDHEN and CDR2 SYDVKM.